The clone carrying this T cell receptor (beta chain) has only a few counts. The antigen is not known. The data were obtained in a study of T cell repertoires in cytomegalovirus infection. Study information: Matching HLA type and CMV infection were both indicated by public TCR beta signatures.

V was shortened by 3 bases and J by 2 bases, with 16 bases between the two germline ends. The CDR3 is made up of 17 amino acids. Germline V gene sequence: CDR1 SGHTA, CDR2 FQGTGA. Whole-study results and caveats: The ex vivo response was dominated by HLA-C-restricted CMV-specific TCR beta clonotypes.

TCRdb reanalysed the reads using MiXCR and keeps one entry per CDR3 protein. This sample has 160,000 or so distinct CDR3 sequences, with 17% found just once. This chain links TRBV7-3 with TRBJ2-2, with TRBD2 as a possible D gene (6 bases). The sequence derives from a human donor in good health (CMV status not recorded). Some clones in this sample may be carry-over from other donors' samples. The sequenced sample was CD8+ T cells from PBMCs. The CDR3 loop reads CASSLGTPNSNTGELFF. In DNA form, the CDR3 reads TGTGCCAGCAGCTTGGGGACTCCCAATTCCAACACCGGGGAGCTGTTTTTT.